The entry below describes one T cell receptor (beta chain). The antigen is not known. This specimen comes from a study of identical twins. Study conclusions and caveats: Excess twin sharing in beta out-of-frame sequences was weaker. Conclusions were drawn cross-sectionally by statistical analysis, without following the same donors.

This CDR3 spans 13 amino acids. In germline, CDR1 is LGHNA, CDR2 YSLEER. Trimming stripped 2 bases from V and 8 bases from J, with 10 bases between. Through template switching, a universal primer site was introduced, and the cDNA contained unique molecular identifiers. TCRdb used MiXCR to reprocess the 5' RACE reads, holding one entry per CDR3 protein. The data hold roughly 690,000 distinct CDR3 sequences, with roughly 6.2% observed a single time. The source of this sequence is a man between 18 and 35 years old in good health. Input material: naive T cells sorted from blood. The rearrangement links TRBV4-3 to TRBJ2-1; D perhaps matches TRBD2 (5 bases). In DNA form, the CDR3 reads TGCGCCAGCAGCCAAACTAGTTTACATGAGCAGTTCTTC. As protein: CASSQTSLHEQFF.